This T cell receptor (beta chain) was retrieved from a study of CD8+ T cells in alopecia areata. RNA was isolated and reverse transcribed to cDNA, the sequencing template. Repertoires were generated with immunoSEQ multiplex PCR, while TCRdb's copy carries only in-frame clones and drops some. The table includes over 150,000 clones, around three fifths detected once. A single count supports this clone. Described treatment: oral pan-JAK inhibitor, 5-10 mg twice daily. CDR3 size: 14 residues. J gave up 7 bases and V 0 bases, and 3 bases lay outside the gene matches. In germline, CDR1 is MNHEY, CDR2 SVGAGI.

This TCR was recovered from a human donor with alopecia areata. Sequences were derived from CD4+ T cells sorted from blood, sampled at week 24, from a patient treated with tofacitinib. The gene calls are TRBV6-5 and TRBJ1-2, with 9 nucleotides matching TRBD1. This CDR3 is CASSYSGQGGGYTF. CDR3 DNA: TGTGCCAGCAGTTACTCGGGACAGGGTGGTGGCTACACCTTC.